The 22 T cell receptor beta chains reported below all come from one sample, sequenced in a study of T cells expressing NK-cell markers. Reanalyzing the 5' RACE reads, TCRdb keeps one entry per CDR3 protein, without DNA. In all, the sample yields some 390,000 distinct CDR3 sequences. Sequenced: blood T cells: a sorted CD56 or NKG2C T cell subset, CD4+ or CD8+ T cells, or bulk PBMC T cells (not recorded which). These TCRs come from a woman aged 45-65 years in good health.

CDR3 sequence reads: CASRPPGQGNTEAFF. This sequence joins TRBV5-1 and TRBJ1-1; the D call from TCRdb, TRBD1, cannot be confirmed without DNA. Germline V gene data show CDR1 as SGHRS and CDR2 as YFSETQ. There are 15 residues in the CDR3.

V gene TRBV20-1 combines with J gene TRBJ2-2; there is no DNA to check the TCRdb D call of TRBD1. Germline CDR1 reads DFQATT; CDR2 reads SNEGSKA (reference sequence). This CDR3 contains 14 residues. This chain's CDR3 is CSAIDRSRVGELFF.

The chain recombines TRBV24-1 with TRBJ2-1; TCRdb's D call of TRBD2 is untestable without DNA. This CDR3 is built from 15 residues. Germline lookup yields CDR1 KGHDR and CDR2 SFDVKD. Here the CDR3 reads CATSDLPLAIDEQFF.

The rearrangement uses TRBV7-9 and TRBJ1-1; checking the TCRdb D call of TRBD1 is not possible without DNA. This CDR3 is built from 12 residues. Germline lookup yields CDR1 SEHNR and CDR2 FQNEAQ (reference sequence). The chain's CDR3 is CASSSPGQEAFF.

The genes are TRBV28 and TRBJ1-2; absent DNA, TCRdb's TRBD1 call cannot be checked. The germline gives CDR1 MDHEN, CDR2 SYDVKM. This CDR3 region has 13 residues. The CDR3 region is CASSEQGTYGYTF.

The V and J genes are TRBV5-6 and TRBJ2-1; with no DNA, the TCRdb D assignment of TRBD2 cannot be verified. From germline, CDR1 is SGHDT and CDR2 YYEEEE. This CDR3 spans 12 amino acids. The CDR3 loop reads CASRRLEIEQFF.

V is TRBV6-2 or TRBV6-3 and J is TRBJ2-2. The CDR3 runs to 15 residues. Germline CDR1 MNHEY, CDR2 SVGEGT. The CDR3 is CASSYPDLRTGELFF.

This sequence joins TRBV11-2 and TRBJ1-3. This CDR3 has 13 residues. From germline, CDR1 is SGHAT and CDR2 FQNNGV. This chain's CDR3 is CASSARQRTTIYF.

J is TRBJ2-3 and V is TRBV20-1; TCRdb picks TRBD2, but there is no DNA to check that call. Germline V lookup: CDR1 DFQATT, CDR2 SNEGSKA (reference sequence). This CDR3 is 14 amino acids long. The CDR3 loop reads CSAISGRTTDTQYF.

The chain combines TRBV2 with TRBJ1-1. The CDR3 consists of 12 residues. Germline V gene data show CDR1 as SNHLY and CDR2 as FYNNEI. CDR3 residues: CASRGPITEAFF.

The CDR3 sequence: CSATGDLTYEQYF. The V call is TRBV20-1, the J call TRBJ2-7; TCRdb gives TRBD1 as the D gene, but with no DNA this cannot be confirmed. Per the germline V gene, CDR1 is DFQATT and CDR2 is SNEGSKA (reference sequence). The CDR3 runs to 13 residues.

The rearrangement joins TRBV7-9 to TRBJ2-3. The CDR3 is 14 residues long. The germline V gene has CDR1 SEHNR and CDR2 FQNEAQ (reference sequence). The CDR3 reads CASTHTDYTDTQYF.

The chain couples TRBV5-1 to TRBJ2-3; the D call from TCRdb, TRBD1, cannot be confirmed without DNA. The length of the CDR3 is 15 residues. Germline V gives CDR1 SGHRS, CDR2 YFSETQ. The CDR3 region is CASSPDVTGADTQYF.

The genes are TRBV24-1 and TRBJ2-1. The CDR3 is made up of 11 amino acids. Germline CDR1 reads KGHDR; CDR2 reads SFDVKD. CDR3: CATSSYNEQFF.

This chain uses TRBV28 with TRBJ2-3; TCRdb's assignment of TRBD2 cannot be checked, as there is no DNA. Germline assignment: CDR1 MDHEN and CDR2 SYDVKM. The CDR3 is 16 residues long. CDR3 region: CASTSQVGLNTDTQYF.

The chain carries TRBV11-2 and TRBJ2-4. Germline V gene lookup returns CDR1 SGHAT and CDR2 FQNNGV. The CDR3 consists of 15 residues. The CDR3 protein is CASSLDLVAKNIQYF.

The chain uses TRBV7-2 and TRBJ2-1; the TCRdb call, TRBD1, lacks DNA for checking. The CDR3 consists of 14 residues. From germline, CDR1 is SGHTA and CDR2 FQGNSA. CDR3 sequence reads: CATPGQEIYNEQFF.

V gene TRBV7-6 combines with J gene TRBJ2-5; absent DNA, TCRdb's TRBD2 call cannot be checked. The CDR3 totals 17 residues. CDR1 is SGHVS, CDR2 FNYEAQ, per germline. CDR3 amino acids: CASSILRGLMLRETQYF.

The chain recombines TRBV7-9 with TRBJ2-4; TCRdb lists TRBD2, though no DNA is available to test this call. Germline CDR1 and CDR2: SEHNR and FQNEAQ (reference sequence). The length of the CDR3 is 12 residues. CDR3 amino acids: CASSEGGYIQYF. Filled out from reference TRBV7-9 and TRBJ2-4, the complete variable domain reads DTGVSQNPRHKITKRGQNVTFRCDPISEHNRLYWYRQTLGQGPEFLTYFQNEAQLEKSRLLSDRFSAERPKGSFSTLEIQRTEQGDSAMYLCASSEGGYIQYFGAGTRLSVL.

This chain uses TRBV5-1 with TRBJ1-3. Per germline, CDR1 SGHRS and CDR2 YFSETQ. The CDR3 is 16 residues long. The CDR3: CASSLQAQGSGNTIYF.

This sequence joins TRBV18 and TRBJ1-3. CDR1 KGHSH and CDR2 LQKENI come from the germline V gene. The CDR3 spans 16 residues. The CDR3: CASSTPEASSGNTIYF.

The chain couples TRBV7-2 to TRBJ2-3; TCRdb returns TRBD2, unconfirmable since there is no DNA. From germline, CDR1 is SGHTA and CDR2 FQGNSA. The length of the CDR3 is 15 residues. CDR3 protein: CASSTISGPTDTQYF.